This T cell receptor (beta chain) was identified during a study of T cells after somatic rescue of genetic block. Profiled with immunoSEQ multiplex PCR; TCRdb holds only in-frame clones, not every one. The sample contains 55,000 to 70,000 clones, 85% to 95% of which appear only once. The source material was peripheral blood mononuclear cells (PBMCs). This clonotype was sampled from a man aged 35-49 years.

CDR3: CASIGLEGRGGFGVVETQYF. The CDR3 region has the DNA TGTGCCAGTATTGGTTTGGAGGGTCGAGGGGGGTTTGGGGTTGTGGAGACCCAGTACTTC. The J gene is TRBJ2-5, the V gene TRBV19, with D possibly called TRBD1 or TRBD2 (6 bases each). V lost 7 bases to trimming and J lost 5 bases, with 35 bases between them. This CDR3 has 20 amino acids. CDR1 and CDR2 (germline): LNHDA, SQIVND (reference sequence).